This TCR beta chain was sequenced for a study of cytomegalovirus exposure and HLA in healthy donors. Trimming cost V 3 bases and J 2 bases; bases outside gene matches: 5. CDR3 length equals 15 residues. Germline CDR1 is SGHRS and CDR2 is YFSETQ. PCR amplification relied on 60 Vbeta primers (plus 13 Jbeta primers). Clones were sequenced by immunoSEQ multiplex PCR, and TCRdb holds only the in-frame ones, with some missing. In the table there are some 150,000 clones, 76% of which are singletons. The study, taken as a whole, reports: Prior analysis indicated that the majority of TCR beta V segments exhibited productivity approximately 90% or approximately 30% of the time.

To note about this clone: Antigen: not known.

This clonotype was sampled from a female donor in good health and CMV-seropositive. The sample taken for sequencing was PBMCs. The chain employs TRBV5-1 and TRBJ2-3, with 8 nucleotides matching TRBD1. The CDR3 nucleotides are TGCGCCAGCAGCTCGGACAGGGTGCACACAGATACGCAGTATTTT. This codes for CASSSDRVHTDTQYF.